This note documents a single T cell receptor (beta chain) sequence. Its recognized antigen is unknown. Base qualities were left out, and no much larger clone turns up one base away. The CDR3 regions of human TCRbeta chains were analyzed by immunosequencing. The paper's processing steps were these. Repertoire TCRs were matched against a reference library of SARS-CoV-2-specific TCRs generated with the MIRA antigen-specificity platform. Breadth was defined as the fraction of unique TCRs that were SARS-CoV-2-associated. Depth was defined as the fraction of total T cells that were SARS-CoV-2-associated. Using the MIRA data, each spike-specific TCR was assigned both to the spike region to which the TCR was reactive and to a CD4 or CD8 class. Log10-transformed breadth and depth values were compared by one-way ANOVA with Sidak's multiple comparisons tests. Sourced from immuneACCESS, this table was stored by TCRdb with only in-frame sequences that have V and J called. A share of the clones is absent; for the studies checked, an unresolved V gene accounts for under half, and the remainder has no known explanation. V, J and clone size derive from that table, while D and trimming were established from the DNA sequence. The sample data list around 99,000 clones, and 91% of these were observed just once. The ten top clones hold approximately 7.6% of the sample.

The intended sense of this specimen's time point label: baseline before first vaccination. Vaccinee samples were obtained from the UK trials COV001 and COV002, which included a single-blind randomized controlled phase 2/3 trial of AZD1222 (ChAdOx1 nCoV-19) in healthy adults. For TCRbeta chain sequencing, PBMC samples from trial participants were taken at day 0 and at day 28 after the second dose. The source of the sample is a study of T cell responses to AZD1222 COVID-19 vaccine (dated by TCRdb to 2020 to 2022). Looking at the study overall: AZD1222 recipients whose second dose came at about 4 weeks and those whose second dose came at about 12 weeks were combined into one group, since spike-specific TCR depth and breadth did not differ between the two schedules. TCR sequencing covered over 230 trial participants: 207 given two doses of AZD1222 and about 26 given two doses of MenACWY control vaccine. Trial participants were enrolled by age into subgroups of 18-55, 56-69 and 70-plus years, and around 150, 29 and 61 TCR-sequenced participants, respectively, were included in these subgroups.

Compared with germline, V lacks 6 bases and J lacks 0 bases; bases without a gene match: 2. There are 15 amino acids in the CDR3, from cysteine to phenylalanine inclusive. Here the CDR3 DNA is all that survives: 45 bases in frame from base 1. For CDR1 and CDR2, the germline V gene lists SNHLY and FYNNEI. Here is what the overall study found, with its caveats: Vaccine-associated CD4 TCRs spanned the whole spike protein, with dominant responses in regions 160-218 and 743-854. Most participants were white British and females outnumbered males, and the authors suggested that clonal diversity may have been underestimated. Spike-specific TCR breadth and depth rose significantly after two AZD1222 doses compared with day 0 and with MenACWY recipients. Conclusions about previously exposed vaccinees are limited, since just a handful of AZD1222 recipients were seropositive for SARS-CoV-2 at baseline. Nearly half of unique spike-specific TCRs reportedly recognized epitopes outside regions mutated in the B.1.351 and B.1.1.7 variants. No day 14 peak-response samples were available, so repertoires were characterized only after the peak T cell response. The 56-69-year group was small, and its depth increase did not reach significance, likely because of low power.

The source is an adult in good health. This sequence uses TRBV2 and TRBJ1-5; TRBD1 matches 10 bases in the middle. The specimen comprised peripheral blood, sampled on day 0 of AZD1222 vaccination. The sequenced DNA is TGTGCCAGCAGAGGACAGGGGGTTAGCAATCAGCCCCAGCATTTT. Translated, it gives CASRGQGVSNQPQHF. Supplemented by the reference TRBV2 and TRBJ1-5 proteins around the CDR3, the complete variable domain is EPEVTQTPSHQVTQMGQEVILRCVPISNHLYFYWYRQILGQKVEFLVSFYNNEISEKSEIFDDQFSVERPDGSNFTLKIRSTKLEDSAMYFCASRGQGVSNQPQHFGDGTRLSIL.